This TCR beta chain was found in a study of blood T cell repertoires in COVID-19. Looking at the study overall: Sites across the United States, Italy and Spain contributed samples from acute and convalescent COVID-19. In each case, the material was cDNA or gDNA derived from T cells, B-cell-depleted T cells, or PBMCs.

The CDR3 consists of 16 residues. Between the trimmed V and J ends, which lost 0 bases and 6 bases, there was a span of 19 bases. Germline V gene lookup returns CDR1 SGHRS and CDR2 YFSETQ. This clone was seen a few times. Per the original data handling: Using reference gene primer amplification, nucleated cell counts were estimated. Sequencing was performed with immunoSEQ multiplex PCR; in TCRdb, only in-frame clones are kept and a portion is missing. That table gives V, J and clone size, and the DNA gave D and trimming. The sample holds 210,000 or so clones, about 86% seen once. The TCR was taken from a man aged 50-59 years with active or convalescent COVID-19. Sequenced material: peripheral blood. The chain combines TRBV5-1 with TRBJ2-7; D might be TRBD1 (6 bases). CDR3 protein: CASSLAQGSALSEQYF. CDR3 in DNA: TGCGCCAGCAGCTTGGCTCAGGGGAGTGCCCTTTCCGAGCAGTACTTC.